Here is one TCR beta chain with its context. Its antigen is unidentified. This record comes from a study of cytomegalovirus exposure and HLA in healthy donors. Primers for the PCR totalled 60 Vbeta and 13 Jbeta. This table comes from immunoSEQ multiplex PCR, and its TCRdb copy is limited to in-frame clones, with some not included. The repertoire holds 100,000 to 150,000 clones, with roughly 68% as singletons. The study, taken as a whole, reports: Relative to the roughly 690-donor mean, N-insertions were reportedly fewer in an Asian-associated ancestry cluster in a later analysis. Several of the most significant clusters were apparently associated with common viral pathogens in a later analysis.

The CDR3 runs 14 residues. Trimming removed 6 bases from V and 6 bases from J; junction bases left unmatched: 8. Germline V lookup: CDR1 LNHNV, CDR2 YYDKDF (reference sequence). Sequenced: PBMCs. The clonotype was recovered from a woman between 45 and 65 years old in good health and CMV-seropositive. The chain employs TRBV15 and TRBJ1-2; the match to TRBD1 covers 9 bases. CDR3 in DNA: TGTGCCACCAGGAGACAGGGGGTTAGAGATGGCTACACCTTC. It codes for CATRRQGVRDGYTF. The entire variable domain, with the rest obtained from reference TRBV15 and TRBJ1-2, is as follows: DAMVIQNPRYQVTQFGKPVTLSCSQTLNHNVMYWYQQKSSQAPKLLFHYYDKDFNNEADTPDNFQSRRPNTSFCFLDIRSPGLGDTAMYLCATRRQGVRDGYTFGSGTRLTVV.